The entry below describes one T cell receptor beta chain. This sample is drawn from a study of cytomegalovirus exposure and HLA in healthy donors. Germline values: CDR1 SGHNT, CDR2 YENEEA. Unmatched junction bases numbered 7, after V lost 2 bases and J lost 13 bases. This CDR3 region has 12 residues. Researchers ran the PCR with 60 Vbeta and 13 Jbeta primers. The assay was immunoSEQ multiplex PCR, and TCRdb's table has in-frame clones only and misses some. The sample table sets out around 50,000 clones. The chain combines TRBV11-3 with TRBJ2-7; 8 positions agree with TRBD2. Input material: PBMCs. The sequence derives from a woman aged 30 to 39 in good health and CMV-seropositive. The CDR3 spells CASSLSGGRTYF. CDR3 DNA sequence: TGTGCCAGCAGCTTAAGCGGGGGCAGGACTTACTTC.